These T cell receptor beta chains were read from a single sample in a study of T cells in Graves' hyperthyroidism and ophthalmopathy. One entry per CDR3 protein, called by TCRdb with MiXCR from the multiplex PCR reads. The sample lists roughly 750,000 distinct CDR3 sequences; approximately 16% were seen once. The specimen sequenced was blood. These receptor sequences come from a man in his late teens or twenties with Graves' hyperthyroidism. CDR3s include the opening cysteine and the closing phenylalanine or tryptophan. The order of the fields is V gene, D gene, J gene, clone size, CDR3 protein, CDR3 DNA. The D gene is left open where the match is weak. A clone size is listed for some rows: how often the clone was seen (once, few, many), or a class if it is expanded.

V: TRBV5-1
D: TRBD1
J: TRBJ2-7
size: .
CDR3: CANTPGQKTYEQYF
DNA: TGCGCCAACACCCCGGGACAGAAAACCTACGAGCAGTACTTC

V: TRBV12-3/TRBV12-4
D: TRBD2
J: TRBJ2-1
size: .
CDR3: CASRPKTSGRKGEQFF
DNA: TGTGCCAGCAGACCAAAGACTAGCGGGAGAAAGGGTGAGCAGTTCTTC

V: TRBV5-8
D: .
J: TRBJ2-7
size: many
CDR3: CASSHGTAPLEQYF
DNA: TGTGCCAGCAGCCACGGGACTGCCCCCCTCGAGCAGTACTTC

V: TRBV5-4
D: .
J: TRBJ2-7
size: .
CDR3: CASSPGGKSYEQYF
DNA: TGTGCCAGCAGCCCGGGTGGGAAGTCCTACGAGCAGTACTTC

V: TRBV6-5
D: .
J: TRBJ2-2
size: .
CDR3: CASSYADGNTGELFF
DNA: TGTGCCAGCAGTTACGCGGACGGTAACACCGGGGAGCTGTTTTTT

V: TRBV12-3/TRBV12-4
D: .
J: TRBJ2-1
size: once
CDR3: CASSPLDSPSYNEQFF
DNA: TGTGCCAGCAGCCCATTGGACTCCCCTTCCTACAATGAGCAGTTCTTC

V: TRBV2
D: TRBD2
J: TRBJ2-7
size: many
CDR3: CASSPRTSGKSYEQYF
DNA: TGTGCCAGCAGTCCCCGGACTAGCGGAAAGTCCTACGAGCAGTACTTC

V: TRBV5-1
D: .
J: TRBJ2-7
size: .
CDR3: CASSLDAVGSYEQYF
DNA: TGCGCCAGCAGCTTGGACGCCGTAGGTTCCTACGAGCAGTACTTC

V: TRBV11-3
D: .
J: TRBJ2-7
size: few
CDR3: CASSPSSSLSYEQYF
DNA: TGTGCCAGCAGCCCATCCTCTTCCCTCTCCTACGAGCAGTACTTC

V: TRBV20-1
D: .
J: TRBJ2-1
size: .
CDR3: CSAGPMGAAYNAQFF
DNA: TGCAGTGCTGGCCCGATGGGGGCGGCCTACAATGCGCAGTTCTTC

V: TRBV7-9
D: .
J: TRBJ2-2
size: many
CDR3: CASSFGVGTNTGELFF
DNA: TGTGCCAGCAGCTTTGGTGTGGGTACGAACACCGGGGAGCTGTTTTTT

V: TRBV7-2
D: .
J: TRBJ1-5
size: .
CDR3: CASSADSHRPQHF
DNA: TGTGCCAGCAGCGCGGACAGCCATCGACCCCAGCATTTT

V: TRBV20-1
D: .
J: TRBJ1-1
size: .
CDR3: CSARDQGLGGTEAFF
DNA: TGCAGTGCTAGAGACCAGGGTCTTGGGGGCACTGAAGCTTTCTTT

V: TRBV12-3/TRBV12-4
D: .
J: TRBJ2-1
size: .
CDR3: CASSFLMGDEQFF
DNA: TGTGCCAGCAGTTTCCTAATGGGGGATGAGCAGTTCTTC

V: TRBV6-5
D: .
J: TRBJ1-5
size: few
CDR3: CASSIQERQPQHF
DNA: TGTGCCAGCAGTATACAGGAGCGTCAGCCCCAGCATTTT

V: TRBV11-2
D: .
J: TRBJ2-7
size: .
CDR3: CASSQQAGEQYF
DNA: TGTGCCAGCAGCCAACAGGCGGGGGAGCAGTACTTC

V: TRBV6-6
D: TRBD2
J: TRBJ2-7
size: many
CDR3: CASSYSIAGRNEQYF
DNA: TGTGCCAGCAGTTACTCGATAGCGGGAAGGAACGAGCAGTACTTC

V: TRBV7-9
D: TRBD2
J: TRBJ2-1
size: few
CDR3: CASSLVALLAGVNNEQFF
DNA: TGTGCCAGCAGCTTAGTTGCCCTACTAGCGGGAGTTAACAATGAGCAGTTCTTC

V: TRBV6-2/TRBV6-3
D: TRBD1
J: TRBJ1-1
size: .
CDR3: CASSTGESTEAFF
DNA: TGTGCCAGCAGTACAGGGGAAAGCACTGAAGCTTTCTTT

V: TRBV25-1
D: .
J: TRBJ2-2
size: few
CDR3: CASSEGGRPFTGELFF
DNA: TGTGCCAGCAGTGAAGGAGGCAGGCCGTTCACCGGGGAGCTGTTTTTT

V: TRBV12-3/TRBV12-4
D: .
J: TRBJ1-1
size: many
CDR3: CASSFVGNTEAFF
DNA: TGTGCCAGCAGTTTTGTGGGGAACACTGAAGCTTTCTTT

V: TRBV5-1
D: TRBD2
J: TRBJ2-5
size: many
CDR3: CASSLTSGQETQYF
DNA: TGTGCCAGCAGTCTGACTAGCGGACAAGAGACCCAGTACTTC

V: TRBV20-1
D: TRBD1
J: TRBJ2-7
size: .
CDR3: CSAKQGQPLSKQYF
DNA: TGCAGTGCTAAACAGGGACAGCCACTTAGCAAGCAGTACTTC

V: TRBV2
D: .
J: TRBJ1-2
size: many
CDR3: CASSEFGYGYTF
DNA: TGTGCCAGCAGTGAATTCGGATATGGCTACACCTTC

V: TRBV5-1
D: .
J: TRBJ1-5
size: many
CDR3: CASSLGVDQPQHF
DNA: TGCGCCAGCAGCTTGGGCGTAGATCAGCCCCAGCATTTT

V: TRBV10-3
D: .
J: TRBJ2-2
size: .
CDR3: CAIRPGGARGELFF
DNA: TGTGCCATCAGACCCGGTGGGGCTCGCGGGGAGCTGTTTTTT

V: TRBV5-5
D: .
J: TRBJ2-1
size: .
CDR3: CASSPWGDYNEQFF
DNA: TGTGCCAGCAGCCCTTGGGGGGACTACAATGAGCAGTTCTTC

V: TRBV12-3/TRBV12-4
D: TRBD2
J: TRBJ2-7
size: few
CDR3: CASTPGGGSHYEQYF
DNA: TGTGCCAGCACTCCGGGTGGCGGGAGCCACTACGAGCAGTACTTC

V: TRBV28
D: TRBD2
J: TRBJ2-7
size: many
CDR3: CASSEPGTSGRQYF
DNA: TGTGCCAGCAGTGAACCGGGGACTAGCGGGAGACAGTACTTC

V: TRBV12-3/TRBV12-4
D: .
J: TRBJ2-4
size: many
CDR3: CASKPRGPARGIQYF
DNA: TGTGCCAGCAAGCCTCGCGGTCCCGCAAGGGGGATTCAGTACTTC

V: TRBV28
D: .
J: TRBJ1-1
size: many
CDR3: CASNGPGLMNTEAFF
DNA: TGTGCCAGCAATGGGCCGGGACTGATGAACACTGAAGCTTTCTTT

V: TRBV14
D: .
J: TRBJ2-7
size: .
CDR3: CASGQDEGYEQYF
DNA: TGTGCCAGCGGCCAAGATGAAGGCTACGAGCAGTACTTC

V: TRBV19
D: .
J: TRBJ1-4
size: .
CDR3: CANSIAWVTNEKLFF
DNA: TGTGCCAATAGTATCGCTTGGGTAACTAATGAAAAACTGTTTTTT

V: TRBV28
D: TRBD1
J: TRBJ1-1
size: .
CDR3: CASSRTGDYTEAFF
DNA: TGTGCCAGCAGTCGGACAGGGGATTACACTGAAGCTTTCTTT

V: TRBV28
D: TRBD2
J: TRBJ2-3
size: .
CDR3: CASTVRFLAGENTDTQYF
DNA: TGTGCCAGCACCGTAAGGTTCCTAGCGGGAGAGAACACAGATACGCAGTATTTT

V: TRBV12-3/TRBV12-4
D: TRBD1
J: TRBJ1-5
size: many
CDR3: CASRLGQGGNQPQHF
DNA: TGTGCCAGCAGGTTGGGGCAGGGGGGCAATCAGCCCCAGCATTTT

V: TRBV4-1
D: .
J: TRBJ2-7
size: .
CDR3: CASSQTSSTYEQYF
DNA: TGCGCCAGCAGCCAGACTTCTTCGACCTACGAGCAGTACTTC